This TCR beta chain was captured in a study of cytomegalovirus exposure and HLA in healthy donors. Overall study results and limits: The sole available immune exposure information was CMV serostatus. Other equally common chains were less clonally expanded than HLA-associated TCR beta chains, a later analysis showed.

About this clone: Its antigen is still unknown.

Germline assignment: CDR1 LGHNA and CDR2 YNFKEQ. CDR3 length: 18 residues. Losses at the gene ends were 0 bases for V and 4 bases for J; bases not matched to a gene: 14. The PCR was carried out with 60 Vbeta primers and 13 Jbeta primers. Repertoires were generated with immunoSEQ multiplex PCR, while TCRdb's copy carries only in-frame clones and drops some. The sample has 200,000 to 250,000 clones; around 80% are singletons. This TCR was sampled from a male donor in good health and CMV-seronegative. The sequenced sample was PBMCs. The genes are TRBV4-2 and TRBJ2-7; 8 positions match TRBD2. The CDR3 is CASSQEEWRGARVYEQYF. CDR3 DNA: TGTGCCAGCAGCCAAGAAGAGTGGCGGGGGGCACGGGTATACGAGCAGTACTTC.